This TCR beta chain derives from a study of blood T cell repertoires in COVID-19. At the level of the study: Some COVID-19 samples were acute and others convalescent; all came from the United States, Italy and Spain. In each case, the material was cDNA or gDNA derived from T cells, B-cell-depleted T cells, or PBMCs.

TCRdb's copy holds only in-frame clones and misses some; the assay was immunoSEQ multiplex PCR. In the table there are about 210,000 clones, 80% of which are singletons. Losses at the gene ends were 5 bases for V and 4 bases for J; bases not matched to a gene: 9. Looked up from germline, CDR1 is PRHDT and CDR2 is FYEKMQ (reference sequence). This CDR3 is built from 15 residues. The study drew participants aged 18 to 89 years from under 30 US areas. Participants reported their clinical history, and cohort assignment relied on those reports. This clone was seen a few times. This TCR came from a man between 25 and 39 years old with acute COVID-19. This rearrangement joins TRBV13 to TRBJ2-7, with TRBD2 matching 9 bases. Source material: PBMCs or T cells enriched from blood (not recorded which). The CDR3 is CASSTAGGNGYEQYF. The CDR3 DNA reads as TGTGCCAGCAGCACCGCGGGAGGGAACGGTTACGAGCAGTACTTC.